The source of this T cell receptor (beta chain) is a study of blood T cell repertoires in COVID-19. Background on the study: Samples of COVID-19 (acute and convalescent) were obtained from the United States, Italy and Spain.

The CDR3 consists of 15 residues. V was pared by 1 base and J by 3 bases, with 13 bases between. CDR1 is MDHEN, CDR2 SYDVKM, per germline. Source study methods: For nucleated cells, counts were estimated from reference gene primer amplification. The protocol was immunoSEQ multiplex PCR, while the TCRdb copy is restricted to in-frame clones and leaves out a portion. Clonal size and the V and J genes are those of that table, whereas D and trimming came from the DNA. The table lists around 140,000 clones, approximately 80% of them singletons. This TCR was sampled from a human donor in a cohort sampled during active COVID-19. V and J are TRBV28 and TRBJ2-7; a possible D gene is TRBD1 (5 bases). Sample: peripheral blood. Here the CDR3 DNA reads TGTGCCAGCAGTTTATTGGGGCTGATAAACTACGAGCAGTACTTC. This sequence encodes CASSLLGLINYEQYF. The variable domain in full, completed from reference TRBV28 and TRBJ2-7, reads DVKVTQSSRYLVKRTGEKVFLECVQDMDHENMFWYRQDPGLGLRLIYFSYDVKMKEKGDIPEGYSVSREKKERFSLILESASTNQTSMYLCASSLLGLINYEQYFGPGTRLTVT.